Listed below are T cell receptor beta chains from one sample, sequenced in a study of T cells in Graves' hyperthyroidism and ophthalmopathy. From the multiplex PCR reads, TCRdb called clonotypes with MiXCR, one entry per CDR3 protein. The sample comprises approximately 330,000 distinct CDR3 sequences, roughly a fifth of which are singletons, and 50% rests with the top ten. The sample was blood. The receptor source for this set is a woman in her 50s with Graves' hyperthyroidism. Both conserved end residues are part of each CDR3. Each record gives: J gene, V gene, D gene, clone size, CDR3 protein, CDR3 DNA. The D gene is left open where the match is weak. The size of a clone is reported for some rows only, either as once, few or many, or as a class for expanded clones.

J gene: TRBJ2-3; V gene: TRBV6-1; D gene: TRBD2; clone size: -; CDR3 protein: CASKRTSGAAYDTQYF; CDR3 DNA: TGTGCCAGCAAAAGGACTAGCGGAGCTGCTTATGATACGCAGTATTTT
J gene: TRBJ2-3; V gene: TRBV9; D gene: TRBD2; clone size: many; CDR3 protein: CASSPGTSASTDTQYF; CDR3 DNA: TGTGCCAGCAGCCCCGGGACTAGCGCTAGCACAGATACGCAGTATTTT
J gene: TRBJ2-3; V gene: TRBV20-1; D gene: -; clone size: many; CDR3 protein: CSAHSSGTLTTDTQYF; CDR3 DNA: TGCAGTGCTCATAGTTCCGGGACACTCACCACAGATACGCAGTATTTT
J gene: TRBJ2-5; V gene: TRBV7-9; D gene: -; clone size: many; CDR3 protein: CASSPQGGRETQYF; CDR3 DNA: TGTGCCAGCAGCCCCCAGGGAGGTAGAGAGACCCAGTACTTC
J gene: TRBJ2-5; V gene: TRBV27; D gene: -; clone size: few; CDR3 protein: CASSSLQEDDQETQYF; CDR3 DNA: TGTGCCAGCAGTTCTCTACAGGAGGATGACCAAGAGACCCAGTACTTC
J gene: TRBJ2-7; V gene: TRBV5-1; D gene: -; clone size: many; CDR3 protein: CASSQPRDPGGKYEQYF; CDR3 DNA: TGCGCCAGCAGCCAGCCTCGGGACCCCGGAGGGAAATACGAGCAGTACTTC
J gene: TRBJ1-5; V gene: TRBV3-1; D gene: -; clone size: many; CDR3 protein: CASSQEHNQPQHF; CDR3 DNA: TGTGCCAGCAGCCAAGAGCACAATCAGCCCCAGCATTTT
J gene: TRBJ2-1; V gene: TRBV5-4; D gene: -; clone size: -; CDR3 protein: CASSEWTDNNEQFF; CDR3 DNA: TGTGCCAGCAGCGAGTGGACAGACAACAATGAGCAGTTCTTC
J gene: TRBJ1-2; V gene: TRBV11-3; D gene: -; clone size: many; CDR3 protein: CASSHGGRAYGYTF; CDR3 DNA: TGTGCCAGCAGCCACGGGGGCAGGGCCTATGGCTACACCTTC
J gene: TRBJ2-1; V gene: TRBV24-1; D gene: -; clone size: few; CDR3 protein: CATSEGSSYNEQFF; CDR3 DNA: TGTGCCACCAGTGAGGGGAGCTCCTACAATGAGCAGTTCTTC
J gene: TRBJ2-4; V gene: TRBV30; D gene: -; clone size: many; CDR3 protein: CAWSLTLAKNIQYF; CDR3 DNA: TGTGCCTGGAGTTTGACCCTAGCCAAAAACATTCAGTACTTC
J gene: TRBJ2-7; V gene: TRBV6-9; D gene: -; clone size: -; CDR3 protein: CASSSGAVTTINYEQYF; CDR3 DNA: TGTGCCAGCAGTTCCGGGGCAGTGACGACTATTAACTACGAGCAGTACTTC
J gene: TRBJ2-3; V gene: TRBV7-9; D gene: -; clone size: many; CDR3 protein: CASSYRDFTDTQYF; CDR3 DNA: TGTGCCAGCAGTTATAGGGACTTCACAGATACGCAGTATTTT
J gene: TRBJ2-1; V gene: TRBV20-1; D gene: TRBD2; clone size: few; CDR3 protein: CSARYGRAGEQFF; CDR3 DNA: TGCAGTGCTAGGTACGGGAGGGCCGGGGAGCAGTTCTTC
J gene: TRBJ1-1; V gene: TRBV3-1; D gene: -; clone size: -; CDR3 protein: CASSRRAGGHTEAFF; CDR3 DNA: TGTGCCAGCAGCCGACGGGCGGGGGGCCACACTGAAGCTTTCTTT
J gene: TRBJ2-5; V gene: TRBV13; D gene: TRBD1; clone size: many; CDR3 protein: CASSLQQGQETQYF; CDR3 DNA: TGTGCCAGCAGCCTACAACAGGGGCAAGAGACCCAGTACTTC
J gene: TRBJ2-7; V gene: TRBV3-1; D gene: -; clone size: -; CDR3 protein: CASSQGTYGSYEQYF; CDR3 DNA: TGTGCCAGCAGCCAAGGGACTTACGGGTCCTACGAGCAGTACTTC
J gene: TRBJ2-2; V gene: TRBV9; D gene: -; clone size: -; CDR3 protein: CASSVVPDSSTGELFF; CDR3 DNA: TGTGCCAGCAGCGTAGTACCGGACTCATCAACCGGGGAGCTGTTTTTT
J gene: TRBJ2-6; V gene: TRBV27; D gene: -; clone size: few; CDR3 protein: CASSQRFPGANVLTF; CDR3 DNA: TGTGCCAGCAGCCAACGGTTCCCCGGGGCCAACGTCCTGACTTTC
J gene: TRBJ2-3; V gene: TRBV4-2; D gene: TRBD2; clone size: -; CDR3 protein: CASSQGRTSGRDTQYF; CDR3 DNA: TGTGCCAGCAGCCAAGGCAGGACTAGCGGGAGGGATACGCAGTATTTT
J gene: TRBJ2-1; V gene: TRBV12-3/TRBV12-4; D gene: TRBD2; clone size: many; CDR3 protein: CASSSTSGRDNEQFF; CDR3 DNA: TGTGCCAGCAGTTCCACTAGCGGGAGGGACAATGAGCAGTTCTTC
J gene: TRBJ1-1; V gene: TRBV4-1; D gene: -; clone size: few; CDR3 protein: CASSQDLGFNTEAFF; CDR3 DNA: TGCGCCAGCAGCCAAGATTTAGGGTTTAACACTGAAGCTTTCTTT
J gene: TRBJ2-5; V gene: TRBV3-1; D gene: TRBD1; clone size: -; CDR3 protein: CASRQGARETQYF; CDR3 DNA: TGTGCCAGCAGACAGGGGGCGCGGGAGACCCAGTACTTC
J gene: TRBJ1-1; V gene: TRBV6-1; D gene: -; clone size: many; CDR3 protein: CASSETGGYGTNTEAFF; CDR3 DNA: TGTGCCAGCAGTGAAACCGGGGGCTACGGGACCAACACTGAAGCTTTCTTT
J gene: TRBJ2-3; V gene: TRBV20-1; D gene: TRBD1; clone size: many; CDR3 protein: CSGRQGHADTQYF; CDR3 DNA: TGCAGTGGCCGACAGGGGCACGCAGATACGCAGTATTTT
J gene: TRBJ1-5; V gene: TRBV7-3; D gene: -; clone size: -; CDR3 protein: CASSPGDQPQHF; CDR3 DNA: TGTGCCAGCAGCCCCGGGGATCAGCCCCAGCATTTT
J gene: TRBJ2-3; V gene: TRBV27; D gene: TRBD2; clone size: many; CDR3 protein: CASSLLLAGGGDTQYF; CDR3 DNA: TGTGCCAGCAGTTTACTGCTAGCGGGAGGGGGAGATACGCAGTATTTT
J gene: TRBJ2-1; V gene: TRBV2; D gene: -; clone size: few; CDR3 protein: CASSEIGNEQFF; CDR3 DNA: TGTGCCAGCAGTGAAATCGGAAATGAGCAGTTCTTC
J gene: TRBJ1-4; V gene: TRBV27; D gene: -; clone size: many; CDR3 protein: CASSAKTSGGREKLFF; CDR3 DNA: TGTGCCAGCAGTGCAAAAACGTCCGGGGGCAGGGAAAAACTGTTTTTT
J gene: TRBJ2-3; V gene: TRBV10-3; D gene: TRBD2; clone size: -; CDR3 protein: CAISAFLRGSGTPDTQYF; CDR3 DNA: TGTGCCATCAGTGCCTTTTTACGGGGTAGCGGGACTCCAGATACGCAGTATTTT
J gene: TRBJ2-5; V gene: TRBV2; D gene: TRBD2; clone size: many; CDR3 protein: CASSPSIAGAETQYF; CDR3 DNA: TGTGCCAGCAGTCCCTCCATAGCGGGGGCAGAGACCCAGTACTTC
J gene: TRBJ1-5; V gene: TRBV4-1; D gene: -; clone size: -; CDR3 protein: CASSQDRNRPQHF; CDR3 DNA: TGCGCCAGCAGCCAAGATAGGAACAGGCCCCAGCATTTT
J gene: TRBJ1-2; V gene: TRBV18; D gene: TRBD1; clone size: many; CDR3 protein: CASSQVTGGSLNGYTF; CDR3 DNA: TGTGCCAGCTCTCAAGTAACAGGGGGCAGTTTAAATGGCTACACCTTC
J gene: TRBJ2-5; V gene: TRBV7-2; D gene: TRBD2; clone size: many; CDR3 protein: CASSPTSERETQYF; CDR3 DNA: TGTGCCAGCAGTCCCACTAGCGAGCGAGAGACCCAGTACTTC
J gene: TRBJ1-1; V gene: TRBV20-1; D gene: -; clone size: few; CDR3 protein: CSAREIRLNTEAFF; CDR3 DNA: TGCAGTGCTAGAGAGATCCGGCTGAACACTGAAGCTTTCTTT
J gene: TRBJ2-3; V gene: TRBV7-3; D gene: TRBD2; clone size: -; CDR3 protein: CASSVGSGVTDTQYF; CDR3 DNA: TGTGCCAGCAGCGTTGGGAGCGGGGTCACAGATACGCAGTATTTT
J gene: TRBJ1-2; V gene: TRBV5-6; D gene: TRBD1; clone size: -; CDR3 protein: CASRWEGQGNYGYTF; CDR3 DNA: TGTGCCAGCAGGTGGGAGGGACAGGGGAACTATGGCTACACCTTC
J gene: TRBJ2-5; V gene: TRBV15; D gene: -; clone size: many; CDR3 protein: CATSRDKAETQYF; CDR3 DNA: TGTGCCACCAGCAGAGATAAGGCTGAGACCCAGTACTTC
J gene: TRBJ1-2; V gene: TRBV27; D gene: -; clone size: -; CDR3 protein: CASGAPGLDYGYTF; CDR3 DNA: TGTGCCAGCGGAGCCCCCGGTCTAGACTATGGCTACACCTTC
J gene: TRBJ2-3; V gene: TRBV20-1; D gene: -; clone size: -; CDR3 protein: CSASKGAPDTQYF; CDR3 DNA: TGCAGTGCTAGCAAAGGGGCCCCAGATACGCAGTATTTT